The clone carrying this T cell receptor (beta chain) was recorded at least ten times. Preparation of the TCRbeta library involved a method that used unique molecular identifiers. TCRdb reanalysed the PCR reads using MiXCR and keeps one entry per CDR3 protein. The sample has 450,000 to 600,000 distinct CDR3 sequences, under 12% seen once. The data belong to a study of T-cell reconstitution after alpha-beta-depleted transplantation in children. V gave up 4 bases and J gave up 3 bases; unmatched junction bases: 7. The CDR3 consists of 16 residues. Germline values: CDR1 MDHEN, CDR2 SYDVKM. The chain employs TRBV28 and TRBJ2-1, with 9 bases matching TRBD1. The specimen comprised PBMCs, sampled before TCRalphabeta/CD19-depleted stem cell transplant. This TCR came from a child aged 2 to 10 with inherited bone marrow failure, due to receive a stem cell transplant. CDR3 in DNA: TGTGCCAGCAGTTCAACCGGGACAGGGCGCTACAATGAGCAGTTCTTC. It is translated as CASSSTGTGRYNEQFF.